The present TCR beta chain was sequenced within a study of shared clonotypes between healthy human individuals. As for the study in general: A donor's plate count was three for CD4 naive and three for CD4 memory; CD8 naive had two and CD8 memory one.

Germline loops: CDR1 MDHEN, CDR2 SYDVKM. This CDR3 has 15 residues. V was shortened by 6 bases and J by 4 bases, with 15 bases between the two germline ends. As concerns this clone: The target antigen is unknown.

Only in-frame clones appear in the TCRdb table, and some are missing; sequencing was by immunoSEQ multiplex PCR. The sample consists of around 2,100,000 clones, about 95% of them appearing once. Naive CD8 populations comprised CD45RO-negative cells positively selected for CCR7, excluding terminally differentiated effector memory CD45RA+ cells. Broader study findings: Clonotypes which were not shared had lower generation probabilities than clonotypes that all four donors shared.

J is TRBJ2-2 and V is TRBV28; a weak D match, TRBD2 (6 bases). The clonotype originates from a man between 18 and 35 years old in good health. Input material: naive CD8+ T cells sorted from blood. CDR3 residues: CASSLFNGGTGELFF. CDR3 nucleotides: TGTGCCAGCAGCCTCTTTAACGGGGGCACCGGGGAGCTGTTTTTT.